This record covers a single TCR beta chain. This entry belongs to a study of blood T cell repertoires in COVID-19. V dropped 4 bases and J dropped 3 bases, with 9 bases sitting between them. The V gene's germline CDR1 is KGHDR and CDR2 SFDVKD. CDR3 size: 14 residues. Method: immunoSEQ multiplex PCR; TCRdb's copy keeps in-frame clones and lacks some. The sample carries about 260,000 clones, around 90% recorded once. The genes are TRBV24-1 and TRBJ1-5, with no clear D. Sequenced material: peripheral blood. The receptor was isolated from a woman aged 40 to 50 with acute or convalescent COVID-19. In DNA form, the CDR3 reads TGTGCCACCAGTGACGCCGGGATCAATCAGCCCCAGCATTTT. It specifies CATSDAGINQPQHF.